This T cell receptor beta chain was observed in a study of CXCR3-negative and CXCR3-positive naive CD8 T cells. Whole-study results and caveats: Surface CD5 was comparable between naive subsets; TCR strength was inferred from TRB CDR3 properties.

A remark on this clonotype: Antigen specificity is unknown.

The authors prepared UMI-labeled TRB cDNA libraries by 5' RACE. From the 5' RACE reads, TCRdb lists one entry per CDR3 protein and no DNA. The sample table sets out roughly 25,000 distinct CDR3 sequences. This CDR3 is 15 amino acids long. Germline values: CDR1 DFQATT, CDR2 SNEGSKA (reference sequence). The sequenced sample consisted of naive CXCR3- CD8+ T cells from blood. Noted subset: CD45RO-CCR7+CD27+CD95- naive CD8+ T cells lacking CXCR3 (TNR3-). The TCR was taken from a human donor in good health. Some clones in this sample may be carry-over from other donors' samples. The rearrangement joins TRBV20-1 to TRBJ2-7; with no DNA, the TCRdb D assignment of TRBD1 cannot be verified. CDR3 protein: CSARDSGTGHYEQYF.